Sequencing of this T cell receptor (beta chain) was carried out in a study of cytomegalovirus exposure and HLA in healthy donors. Study outcomes and limitations: Reportedly, cytomegalovirus status was diagnosed with high sensitivity and specificity.

As to this clone: Its antigen is as yet unknown.

Deletions cut 0 bases from V and 8 bases from J, with 6 bases between. Germline V gives CDR1 SGHRS, CDR2 YFSETQ. The CDR3 length is 12 residues. It was with 60 Vbeta and 13 Jbeta primers that the PCR ran. Measured with immunoSEQ multiplex PCR; TCRdb has only the in-frame clones, and not every one. The repertoire holds 180,000 or so clones, with roughly 84% as singletons. The chain has TRBV5-1 and TRBJ2-1, with a tentative D call TRBD2 (5 bases). The sample consisted of PBMCs. This TCR derives from a male donor in good health and CMV-seronegative. The CDR3 DNA reads as TGCGCCAGCAGCTTGGGAGGGTATGAGCAGTTCTTC. Its translation: CASSLGGYEQFF.